Detailed here is one TCR beta chain. Its antigen is undetermined. The study ran its PCR with 60 Vbeta and 13 Jbeta primers. Clones were sequenced by immunoSEQ multiplex PCR, and TCRdb holds only the in-frame ones, with some missing. The profile shows about 120,000 clones, 75% to 90% of them singletons. This sample was taken from a study of cytomegalovirus exposure and HLA in healthy donors. Study-level points and caveats: With further analysis later on, most CMV-associated TCR beta chains appeared HLA-restricted. TCR beta V- and J-gene trimming was later associated with a missense DCLRE1C variant.

The receptor comes from a female donor in good health and CMV-seropositive. What was sequenced was PBMCs.

The CDR3 region has the DNA TGTGCCTGCTACCCCAAGGGACAGCGCTCTGGGGCCAACGTCCTGACTTTC. Its protein is CACYPKGQRSGANVLTF. The rearrangement links TRBV30 to TRBJ2-6; 7 bases match TRBD1. This CDR3 contains 17 residues. With 6 bases clipped from V and 0 bases from J, the junction kept 11 bases outside the gene matches. The germline CDR1 and CDR2 sequences are GTSNPN and SVGIG (reference sequence). The full variable domain, rest sourced from reference TRBV30 and TRBJ2-6, is SQTIHQWPATLVQPVGSPLSLECTVEGTSNPNLYWYRQAAGRGLQLLFYSVGIGQISSEVPQNLSASRPQDRQFILSSKKLLLSDSGFYLCACYPKGQRSGANVLTFGAGSRLTVL.